Below are 6 T cell receptor beta chains sequenced from a single sample in a study of blood T cell repertoires in COVID-19. The table came from immunoSEQ multiplex PCR; TCRdb's copy has only in-frame clones and leaves some out. The top ten clones hold almost 4.5% of a sample with about 200,000 clones, around 86% of them seen once. The sample was peripheral blood. Receptors were obtained from a man between 45 and 60 years old with acute or convalescent COVID-19.

On this clone: Additional DNA sequences in this sample encode the identical CDR3. The rearrangement links TRBV5-1 to TRBJ1-1; 8 bases line up with TRBD1. This CDR3 region has 14 residues. Germline values: CDR1 SGHRS, CDR2 YFSETQ. V dropped 4 bases and J dropped 1; count of bases not matched to a gene: 3. The CDR3 DNA is TGCGCCAGCAGCCCAGGACAGGGGAACACTGAAGCTTTCTTT. Translation: CASSPGQGNTEAFF.

The chain combines TRBV6-5 with TRBJ1-5; weak D call: TRBD1 (5 bases). The CDR3 sequence is 13 residues long. V lost 8 bases and J lost 3, with 11 bases in between. CDR1 is MNHEY, CDR2 SVGAGI, per germline. DNA for the CDR3: TGTGCCAGCCGCCCGGGGGACAATCAGCCCCAGCATTTT. Its translation is CASRPGDNQPQHF.

This clone occurred a few times. CDR3 sequence reads: CASRADTEAFF. CDR3 DNA sequence: TGTGCCAGCAGGGCGGACACTGAAGCTTTCTTT. This chain uses TRBV25-1 with TRBJ1-1; unclear D gene. The V end lost 6 bases, the J end lost 3 bases, and 5 bases lay between the germline ends. The germline V gene encodes CDR1 MGHDK and CDR2 SYGVNS. CDR3 length: 11 residues.

The rearrangement joins TRBV6-2 or TRBV6-3 to TRBJ2-5, with 7 bases matching TRBD2. V trimming: 2 bases; J trimming: 1 base; junction bases outside the gene matches: 7. Germline CDR1 and CDR2: MNHEY and SVGEGT. This CDR3 has 16 amino acids. CDR3 sequence (DNA): TGTGCCAGCAGTTACGGGCTAGCGGTAACCCAAGAGACCCAGTACTTC. Its translation: CASSYGLAVTQETQYF.

The rearrangement joins TRBV10-3 to TRBJ1-4, with D tentatively TRBD1 (6 bases). The CDR3 is 16 residues long. Trimming left V 2 bases short and J 0 bases short, with 10 bases between. Germline assignment: CDR1 ENHRY and CDR2 SYGVKD. The CDR3 sequence: CAISEAGAATNEKLFF. In DNA, the CDR3 is TGTGCCATCAGTGAGGCGGGGGCCGCAACTAATGAAAAACTGTTTTTT.

As for this clone: The sample holds other DNA sequences that translate to the same CDR3. This chain joins TRBV5-1 and TRBJ1-5; TRBD1 matches 9 bases. CDR3 length equals 14 residues. The germline V gene encodes CDR1 SGHRS and CDR2 YFSETQ. V lost 0 bases, J lost 5 bases, and 0 bases stayed unmatched. Written as DNA, the CDR3 is TGCGCCAGCAGCTTGGGGACAGGGGATCAGCCCCAGCATTTT. Its protein product is CASSLGTGDQPQHF. Filled out from reference TRBV5-1 and TRBJ1-5, the complete variable domain reads KAGVTQTPRYLIKTRGQQVTLSCSPISGHRSVSWYQQTPGQGLQFLFEYFSETQRNKGNFPGRFSGRQFSNSRSEMNVSTLELGDSALYLCASSLGTGDQPQHFGDGTRLSIL.